The rows below give T cell receptor beta chains drawn from one sample of a study of shared clonotypes between healthy human individuals. The table came from immunoSEQ multiplex PCR; TCRdb's copy has only in-frame clones and leaves some out. The sample holds 1.5 million to 1.9 million clones; 95% to 99% are singletons and the top ten take about 0.45%. The sequenced material came from naive CD4+ T cells sorted from blood. The receptor set was obtained from a man aged 25-45 years in good health. CDR3s include the opening cysteine and the closing phenylalanine or tryptophan. The order of the fields is D gene, V gene, J gene, clone size, CDR3 protein, CDR3 DNA. A D gene is named only where the DNA matches it firmly. Clone size appears in some rows only: once, few, many, or a class for an expanded clone.

d_call: TRBD1; v_call: TRBV18; j_call: TRBJ1-2; clone_size: .; cdr3_aa: CASSQTGNYGYTF; cdr3_nt: TGTGCCAGCTCACAGACAGGGAACTATGGCTACACCTTC
d_call: TRBD1; v_call: TRBV30; j_call: TRBJ2-1; clone_size: .; cdr3_aa: CAWSVPDRVLYNEQFF; cdr3_nt: TGTGCCTGGAGTGTACCGGACAGGGTTCTATACAATGAGCAGTTCTTC
d_call: .; v_call: TRBV28; j_call: TRBJ1-2; clone_size: .; cdr3_aa: CASSFLEDSPNYGYTF; cdr3_nt: TGTGCCAGCAGTTTCCTCGAGGATTCACCTAACTATGGCTACACCTTC
d_call: .; v_call: TRBV27; j_call: TRBJ1-1; clone_size: .; cdr3_aa: CASSKTGRRDTEAFF; cdr3_nt: TGTGCCAGCAGTAAGACCGGGAGAAGGGACACTGAAGCTTTCTTT
d_call: .; v_call: TRBV9; j_call: TRBJ2-3; clone_size: .; cdr3_aa: CASSVGARHTDTQYF; cdr3_nt: TGTGCCAGCAGCGTAGGAGCGAGACACACAGATACGCAGTATTTT
d_call: TRBD2; v_call: TRBV11-3; j_call: TRBJ2-1; clone_size: .; cdr3_aa: CASSLRTSGYNEQFF; cdr3_nt: TGTGCCAGCAGCTTGAGGACTAGCGGTTACAATGAGCAGTTCTTC
d_call: .; v_call: TRBV11-3; j_call: TRBJ2-2; clone_size: once; cdr3_aa: CASSFGGFSDTGELFF; cdr3_nt: TGTGCCAGCAGCTTTGGGGGATTCTCCGACACCGGGGAGCTGTTTTTT
d_call: .; v_call: TRBV9; j_call: TRBJ2-3; clone_size: .; cdr3_aa: CASSGVAVTQYF; cdr3_nt: TGTGCCAGCAGCGGAGTAGCGGTTACGCAGTATTTT
d_call: .; v_call: TRBV11-2; j_call: TRBJ2-1; clone_size: .; cdr3_aa: CASNIRDTSYNEQFF; cdr3_nt: TGTGCCAGCAACATCCGGGATACTTCCTACAATGAGCAGTTCTTC
d_call: .; v_call: TRBV19; j_call: TRBJ2-1; clone_size: .; cdr3_aa: CASSPEAGRSYNEQFF; cdr3_nt: TGTGCCAGTAGCCCAGAGGCGGGTCGATCCTACAATGAGCAGTTCTTC
d_call: .; v_call: TRBV7-9; j_call: TRBJ1-1; clone_size: .; cdr3_aa: CASSLVGAKDTEAFF; cdr3_nt: TGTGCCAGCAGCTTAGTTGGCGCTAAAGACACTGAAGCTTTCTTT
d_call: TRBD1; v_call: TRBV5-1; j_call: TRBJ2-7; clone_size: .; cdr3_aa: CASSLEDREYEQYF; cdr3_nt: TGCGCCAGCAGCTTGGAGGACAGGGAATACGAGCAGTACTTC
d_call: .; v_call: TRBV9; j_call: TRBJ2-3; clone_size: .; cdr3_aa: CASSVRNTDTQYF; cdr3_nt: TGTGCCAGCAGCGTACGAAACACAGATACGCAGTATTTT
d_call: .; v_call: TRBV5-1; j_call: TRBJ1-2; clone_size: once; cdr3_aa: CASSPDRNYGYTF; cdr3_nt: TGCGCCAGCAGCCCGGACAGAAACTATGGCTACACCTTC
d_call: TRBD2; v_call: TRBV5-4; j_call: TRBJ2-1; clone_size: .; cdr3_aa: CASSLGGSSYNEQFF; cdr3_nt: TGTGCCAGCAGCTTGGGCGGGAGTTCCTACAATGAGCAGTTCTTC
d_call: .; v_call: TRBV7-2; j_call: TRBJ1-1; clone_size: .; cdr3_aa: CASSPETMNTEAFF; cdr3_nt: TGTGCCAGCAGCCCGGAGACAATGAACACTGAAGCTTTCTTT
d_call: TRBD2; v_call: TRBV2; j_call: TRBJ2-7; clone_size: once; cdr3_aa: CASSKTLSAGVGPQYF; cdr3_nt: TGTGCCAGCAGTAAAACCCTATCGGCGGGAGTTGGTCCGCAGTACTTC
d_call: .; v_call: TRBV5-4; j_call: TRBJ2-2; clone_size: .; cdr3_aa: CASGRGSGELFF; cdr3_nt: TGTGCCAGCGGGAGGGGGAGCGGGGAGCTGTTTTTT
d_call: TRBD2; v_call: TRBV13; j_call: TRBJ2-3; clone_size: .; cdr3_aa: CASSLVRTSGRNTQYF; cdr3_nt: TGTGCCAGCAGCTTAGTGCGCACTAGCGGGAGGAATACGCAGTATTTT
d_call: .; v_call: TRBV5-4; j_call: TRBJ2-7; clone_size: .; cdr3_aa: CAIRQGPYEQYF; cdr3_nt: TGTGCCATTCGGCAGGGTCCCTACGAGCAGTACTTC
d_call: TRBD2; v_call: TRBV6-1; j_call: TRBJ2-3; clone_size: .; cdr3_aa: CASSEIVLAGVGGDTQYF; cdr3_nt: TGTGCCAGCAGTGAGATCGTTCTAGCGGGAGTGGGAGGAGATACGCAGTATTTT
d_call: .; v_call: TRBV5-4; j_call: TRBJ1-1; clone_size: once; cdr3_aa: CASSLVGRVEAFF; cdr3_nt: TGTGCCAGCAGCTTAGTCGGCAGAGTTGAAGCTTTCTTT
d_call: .; v_call: TRBV5-5; j_call: TRBJ1-4; clone_size: .; cdr3_aa: CASQWAFMTTNEKLFF; cdr3_nt: TGTGCCAGCCAGTGGGCATTTATGACAACTAATGAAAAACTGTTTTTT
d_call: TRBD1; v_call: TRBV18; j_call: TRBJ2-1; clone_size: .; cdr3_aa: CASSPRQGKNEQFF; cdr3_nt: TGTGCCAGCTCACCACGACAGGGTAAAAATGAGCAGTTCTTC
d_call: TRBD2; v_call: TRBV7-2; j_call: TRBJ2-3; clone_size: .; cdr3_aa: CATSRLAGGADTQYF; cdr3_nt: TGTGCCACCTCAAGACTAGCGGGAGGCGCAGATACGCAGTATTTT
d_call: .; v_call: TRBV5-4; j_call: TRBJ2-5; clone_size: .; cdr3_aa: CASRMTDRQETQYF; cdr3_nt: TGTGCCAGCAGAATGACCGACAGGCAAGAGACCCAGTACTTC
d_call: .; v_call: TRBV7-9; j_call: TRBJ2-7; clone_size: .; cdr3_aa: CASSFEVSSYEQYF; cdr3_nt: TGTGCCAGCAGCTTCGAGGTGAGCTCCTACGAGCAGTACTTC
d_call: TRBD1; v_call: TRBV7-8; j_call: TRBJ2-5; clone_size: .; cdr3_aa: CASRPAYSRDRIRETQYF; cdr3_nt: TGTGCCAGCAGGCCTGCCTACTCCCGGGACAGGATCCGAGAGACCCAGTACTTC
d_call: .; v_call: TRBV7-9; j_call: TRBJ1-1; clone_size: .; cdr3_aa: CASTLGGGSMNTEAFF; cdr3_nt: TGTGCCAGCACTCTGGGAGGCGGCAGCATGAACACTGAAGCTTTCTTT
d_call: TRBD1; v_call: TRBV4-3; j_call: TRBJ1-2; clone_size: .; cdr3_aa: CASSQDQGGAGYTF; cdr3_nt: TGCGCCAGCAGCCAAGATCAGGGGGGGGCTGGCTACACCTTC
d_call: .; v_call: TRBV19; j_call: TRBJ2-4; clone_size: .; cdr3_aa: CASRNQGAKNIQYF; cdr3_nt: TGTGCCAGTAGAAACCAGGGGGCCAAAAACATTCAGTACTTC
d_call: .; v_call: TRBV6-4; j_call: TRBJ2-3; clone_size: .; cdr3_aa: CASSAGPYTDTQYF; cdr3_nt: TGTGCCAGCAGTGCAGGACCTTACACAGATACGCAGTATTTT
d_call: .; v_call: TRBV7-2; j_call: TRBJ2-1; clone_size: .; cdr3_aa: CASSLTVSSYNEQFF; cdr3_nt: TGTGCCAGCAGCTTAACAGTTAGCTCCTACAATGAGCAGTTCTTC
d_call: .; v_call: TRBV9; j_call: TRBJ2-3; clone_size: .; cdr3_aa: CASSTLDGGPDTQYF; cdr3_nt: TGTGCCAGCAGCACGTTGGATGGGGGGCCCGATACGCAGTATTTT
d_call: .; v_call: TRBV7-9; j_call: TRBJ2-7; clone_size: .; cdr3_aa: CASSPVDITSYEQYF; cdr3_nt: TGTGCCAGCAGCCCAGTGGATATTACCTCCTACGAGCAGTACTTC
d_call: .; v_call: TRBV6-5; j_call: TRBJ1-4; clone_size: .; cdr3_aa: CASTPYIGTNEKLFF; cdr3_nt: TGTGCCAGCACCCCGTACATCGGGACTAATGAAAAACTGTTTTTT
d_call: .; v_call: TRBV7-6; j_call: TRBJ2-5; clone_size: .; cdr3_aa: CASSSTGFGETQYF; cdr3_nt: TGTGCCAGCAGCTCGACAGGATTCGGGGAGACCCAGTACTTC
d_call: .; v_call: TRBV2; j_call: TRBJ1-1; clone_size: .; cdr3_aa: CASSVQANTEAFF; cdr3_nt: TGTGCCAGCAGTGTGCAGGCCAACACTGAAGCTTTCTTT
d_call: TRBD1; v_call: TRBV5-5; j_call: TRBJ2-5; clone_size: .; cdr3_aa: CASSFSQGAGETQYF; cdr3_nt: TGTGCCAGCAGCTTCAGCCAGGGGGCCGGAGAGACCCAGTACTTC
d_call: .; v_call: TRBV11-2; j_call: TRBJ1-2; clone_size: .; cdr3_aa: CASSLGGTANYGYTF; cdr3_nt: TGTGCCAGCAGCTTAGGTGGGACGGCGAACTATGGCTACACCTTC
d_call: TRBD1; v_call: TRBV5-5; j_call: TRBJ1-5; clone_size: .; cdr3_aa: CASSRTGGDQPQHF; cdr3_nt: TGTGCCAGCAGCCGGACAGGGGGCGATCAGCCCCAGCATTTT
d_call: TRBD2; v_call: TRBV5-6; j_call: TRBJ2-2; clone_size: .; cdr3_aa: CASSLSPGGPPGELFF; cdr3_nt: TGTGCCAGCAGCTTATCCCCGGGAGGGCCCCCCGGGGAGCTGTTTTTT
d_call: TRBD1; v_call: TRBV7-8; j_call: TRBJ2-3; clone_size: .; cdr3_aa: CASSWAGTGRSTDTQYF; cdr3_nt: TGTGCCAGCAGCTGGGCGGGGACAGGGAGGTCCACAGATACGCAGTATTTT
d_call: TRBD2; v_call: TRBV7-2; j_call: TRBJ2-7; clone_size: .; cdr3_aa: CASSLVSGSAGEQYF; cdr3_nt: TGTGCCAGCAGCTTAGTTAGCGGGAGTGCGGGCGAGCAGTACTTC
d_call: .; v_call: TRBV10-1; j_call: TRBJ2-2; clone_size: .; cdr3_aa: CASSDFTGELFF; cdr3_nt: TGCGCCAGCAGTGACTTCACCGGGGAGCTGTTTTTT
d_call: .; v_call: TRBV5-6; j_call: TRBJ1-5; clone_size: .; cdr3_aa: CASSLGGLSNQPQHF; cdr3_nt: TGTGCCAGCAGCTTAGGGGGTCTTAGCAATCAGCCCCAGCATTTT
d_call: TRBD2; v_call: TRBV27; j_call: TRBJ2-7; clone_size: once; cdr3_aa: CASSGGASGATYEQYF; cdr3_nt: TGTGCCAGCAGTGGCGGGGCTAGCGGGGCCACCTACGAGCAGTACTTC
d_call: TRBD2; v_call: TRBV27; j_call: TRBJ2-5; clone_size: .; cdr3_aa: CASAYSGTSIGETQYF; cdr3_nt: TGTGCCAGCGCGTACTCCGGGACTAGCATTGGAGAGACCCAGTACTTC
d_call: TRBD1; v_call: TRBV5-1; j_call: TRBJ2-2; clone_size: .; cdr3_aa: CASSLVDRGYTGELFF; cdr3_nt: TGCGCCAGCAGCTTGGTCGACAGGGGGTACACCGGGGAGCTGTTTTTT
d_call: .; v_call: TRBV7-2; j_call: TRBJ1-1; clone_size: .; cdr3_aa: CASSPQSGANTEAFF; cdr3_nt: TGTGCCAGCAGCCCCCAGTCGGGGGCGAACACTGAAGCTTTCTTT
d_call: .; v_call: TRBV18; j_call: TRBJ2-7; clone_size: .; cdr3_aa: CASSLRDAYEQYF; cdr3_nt: TGTGCCAGCTCACTACGGGACGCCTACGAGCAGTACTTC
d_call: TRBD1; v_call: TRBV6-5; j_call: TRBJ2-1; clone_size: .; cdr3_aa: CASSYLDRANGQFF; cdr3_nt: TGTGCCAGCAGTTACTTGGACAGGGCAAATGGGCAGTTCTTC
d_call: .; v_call: TRBV18; j_call: TRBJ1-2; clone_size: .; cdr3_aa: CASSPPDPANYGYTF; cdr3_nt: TGTGCCAGCTCACCACCCGATCCAGCTAACTATGGCTACACCTTC